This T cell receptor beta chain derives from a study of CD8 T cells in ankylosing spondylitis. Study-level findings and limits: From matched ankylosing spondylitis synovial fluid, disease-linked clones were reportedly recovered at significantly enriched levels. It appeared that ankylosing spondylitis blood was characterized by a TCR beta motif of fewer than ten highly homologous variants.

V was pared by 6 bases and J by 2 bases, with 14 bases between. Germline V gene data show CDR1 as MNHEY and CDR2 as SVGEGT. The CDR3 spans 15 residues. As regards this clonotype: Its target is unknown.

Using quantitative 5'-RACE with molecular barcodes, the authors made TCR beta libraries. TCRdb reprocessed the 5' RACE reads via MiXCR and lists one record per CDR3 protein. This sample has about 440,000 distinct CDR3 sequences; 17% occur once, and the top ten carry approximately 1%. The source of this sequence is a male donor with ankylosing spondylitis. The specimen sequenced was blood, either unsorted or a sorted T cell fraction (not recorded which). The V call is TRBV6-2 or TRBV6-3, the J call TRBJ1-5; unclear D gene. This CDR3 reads CASRPGVERNQPQHF. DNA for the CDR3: TGTGCCAGCAGGCCCGGGGTGGAACGCAATCAGCCCCAGCATTTT.